This is a list of T cell receptor beta chains from one sample in a study of blood T cells in healthy people across ages. One entry per CDR3 protein, called by TCRdb with MiXCR from the 5' RACE reads. This sample yields around 780,000 distinct CDR3 sequences, of which about a quarter are seen a single time; around 2.9% belongs to the top ten. In addition, the sample was reused for a study of T cells of mothers and their children.

Input material: blood. All receptors come from a boy younger than 18 in good health. CDR3s include the opening cysteine and the closing phenylalanine or tryptophan. The D gene is left open where the match is weak. The listing skips clone size in some rows; elsewhere it reads once, few, many or a size class.

few	-	TRBV7-9	TRBJ1-2	CASSPSQVANYGYTF	TGTGCCAGCAGCCCATCACAGGTAGCTAACTATGGCTACACCTTC
-	-	TRBV12-3/TRBV12-4	TRBJ1-4	CASSTGSEKLFF	TGTGCCAGCAGCACCGGGAGCGAAAAACTGTTTTTT
-	-	TRBV6-4	TRBJ2-1	CTSSDSAGTYNEQFF	TGTACCAGCAGTGACTCGGCAGGTACCTACAATGAGCAGTTCTTC
few	TRBD2	TRBV20-1	TRBJ2-7	CSARGTSGVEQYF	TGCAGTGCTAGAGGGACTAGCGGGGTCGAGCAGTACTTC
-	TRBD1	TRBV12-5	TRBJ2-5	CASGLDLQGGATQYF	TGTGCTAGTGGTTTGGACCTACAGGGGGGCGCGACCCAGTACTTC
once	-	TRBV15	TRBJ1-4	CATSSRGGGTPNEKLFF	TGTGCCACCAGCAGTCGCGGGGGTGGGACTCCTAATGAAAAACTGTTTTTT
few	TRBD2	TRBV19	TRBJ2-7	CASSPRTSGGEQYF	TGTGCCAGTAGTCCGCGGACTAGCGGGGGAGAGCAGTACTTC
-	TRBD2	TRBV20-1	TRBJ2-5	CSAGRGAGPSEETQYF	TGCAGTGCTGGGAGAGGAGCGGGGCCATCGGAAGAGACCCAGTACTTC
few	TRBD1	TRBV12-5	TRBJ1-2	CASGGQGTYGYTF	TGTGCTAGTGGGGGACAGGGTACCTATGGCTACACCTTC
-	-	TRBV2	TRBJ2-7	CASSGVTHEQYF	TGTGCCAGCAGTGGGGTCACCCACGAGCAGTACTTC
-	-	TRBV5-1	TRBJ2-7	CASSLGSTGDVYEQYF	TGCGCCAGCAGCTTGGGATCGACAGGAGACGTCTACGAGCAGTACTTC
-	TRBD1	TRBV7-8	TRBJ1-5	CASSLAWGQSSRNQPQHF	TGTGCCAGCAGCTTAGCGTGGGGACAGTCTTCGCGCAATCAGCCCCAGCATTTT
-	-	TRBV20-1	TRBJ1-3	CSARVGSGDTIYF	TGCAGTGCTAGAGTCGGCTCTGGAGACACCATATATTTT
few	TRBD2	TRBV29-1	TRBJ2-3	CSASRAGGASDTQYF	TGCAGCGCCAGCAGGGCGGGGGGCGCCTCAGATACGCAGTATTTT
-	-	TRBV12-5	TRBJ2-2	CASGLRPWGYTGELFF	TGTGCTAGTGGTTTGAGGCCGTGGGGGTACACCGGGGAGCTGTTTTTT
-	-	TRBV7-9	TRBJ2-5	CASIAGGRRGAWETQYF	TGTGCCAGCATCGCTGGAGGAAGGCGCGGGGCATGGGAGACCCAGTACTTC